This T cell receptor beta chain was recorded in a study of cytomegalovirus exposure and HLA in healthy donors. Study-wide background: A prior study identified some 100 million unique TCR beta sequences from roughly 170 million T cells. Some 91 million unique TCRs from HLA-typed donors were held in an early release of data. Overall study results and limits: TCR beta V- and J-gene trimming, according to a later analysis, was linked to a missense DCLRE1C variant. In a later analysis, approximately 15,000 TCR beta sequences were associated with HLA alleles at 0.05 false discovery rate.

As for this clone: The antigen remains undetermined.

PCR was performed using 60 Vbeta and 13 Jbeta primers. Assay: immunoSEQ multiplex PCR; the TCRdb copy retains only in-frame clones and omits some. The sample has 110,000 or so clones; around 77% are singletons. Germline CDR1 SGHDN, CDR2 FVKESK. The V end lost 10 bases, the J end lost 3 bases, and 15 bases lay between the germline ends. The length of the CDR3 is 13 residues. This clonotype was obtained from a woman in her twenties or thirties in good health and CMV-seropositive. The chain employs TRBV14 and TRBJ2-5, with D possibly being TRBD1 (6 bases). Material: PBMCs. The chain's CDR3 is CATRVGDKETQYF. The CDR3 DNA sequence: TGTGCCACCAGGGTGGGGGACAAAGAGACCCAGTACTTC.